The source of this TCR beta chain is a study of blood T cell repertoires in COVID-19. On the study more broadly: Sample material is recorded as cDNA or gDNA derived from T cells, B-cell-depleted T cells, or PBMCs.

In the source study's methods: How many nucleated cells were present was estimated from reference gene primer amplification. Repertoires were generated with immunoSEQ multiplex PCR, while TCRdb's copy carries only in-frame clones and drops some. The V and J calls and the clone size are those of that table, but D and trimming were determined from the DNA. The table shows about 200,000 clones, with approximately 85% occurring only once. This clone occurred once. The material sequenced was peripheral blood. This clonotype originated in a woman aged 80 or over with acute or convalescent COVID-19.

This chain's CDR3 is CASSPESADTQYF. The CDR3 region has the DNA TGTGCCAGCAGCCCAGAGAGCGCAGATACGCAGTATTTT. The chain uses TRBV7-2 and TRBJ2-3; D is unresolved. The CDR3 extends over 13 amino acids. Germline CDR1 reads SGHTA; CDR2 reads FQGNSA. Trimming left V 5 bases short and J 4 bases short, with 10 bases between.